This TCR beta chain was recorded in a study of PD-1 blockade in classical Hodgkin lymphoma. About the study: On a schedule of every 2 weeks, patients received nivolumab 3 mg/kg intravenously. Broader study findings: Complete responders possessed baseline diversity comparable to newly diagnosed patients.

TCRdb's copy holds only in-frame clones and misses some; the assay was immunoSEQ multiplex PCR. The sample records about 97,000 clones, approximately 80% being singletons. Note on this clone: Its target is not known.

Each patient relapsed following autologous stem cell transplantation, and prior brentuximab vedotin exposure differed. CDR3 size: 14 residues. J lost 6 bases, V lost 6 bases, and 8 bases had no gene match. Looked up from germline, CDR1 is LNHDA and CDR2 is SQIVND (reference sequence). This specimen consisted of peripheral blood mononuclear cells (PBMCs), obtained at baseline. The clonotype originates from a human donor with classical Hodgkin lymphoma. J is TRBJ1-2 and V is TRBV19; TRBD1 matches 9 bases. This CDR3 reads CASRRDRAGDGYTF. DNA for the CDR3: TGTGCCAGTAGACGGGACAGGGCGGGCGATGGCTACACCTTC.